The T cell receptor (beta chain) under discussion was sequenced for a study of OX40 agonist ivuxolimab in advanced cancers. The CDR3 has 14 residues. Germline CDR1 SGHDT, CDR2 YYEEEE. The ends lost 0 bases at V and 6 bases at J; junction bases unmatched: 3. Autoimmune disease history or systemic immunosuppression led to patients being barred. The repertoire was sequenced with immunoSEQ multiplex PCR; TCRdb's copy has only in-frame clones and lacks some. The sample lists 55,000 to 70,000 clones; approximately 90% were seen once. The sequence came from an adult with an advanced solid tumor such as melanoma, head and neck, liver or kidney cancer. The source was CD4+ or CD8+ T cells sorted from blood, collected in a trial of the OX40 agonist ivuxolimab. The chain is built from TRBV5-6 and TRBJ1-3; TRBD1 matches 7 bases. In DNA form, the CDR3 reads TGTGCCAGCAGCTTGGGAGGGGGCATAAACACCATATATTTT. Protein product: CASSLGGGINTIYF.